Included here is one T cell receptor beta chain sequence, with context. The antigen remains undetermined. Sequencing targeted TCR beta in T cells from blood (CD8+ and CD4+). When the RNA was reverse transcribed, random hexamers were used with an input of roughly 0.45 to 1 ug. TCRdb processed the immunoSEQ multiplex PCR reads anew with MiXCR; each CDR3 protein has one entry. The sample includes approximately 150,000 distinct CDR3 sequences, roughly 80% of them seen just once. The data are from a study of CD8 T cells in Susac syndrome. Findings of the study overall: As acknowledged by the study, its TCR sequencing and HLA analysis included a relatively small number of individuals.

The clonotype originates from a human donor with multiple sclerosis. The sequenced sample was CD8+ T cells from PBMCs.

The CDR3, as DNA: TGTGCCAGCAGTAAAGGACAGGGAGCCGGGGAGCTGTTTTTT. Translating gives CASSKGQGAGELFF. The chain is built from TRBV28 and TRBJ2-2; 8 nucleotides match TRBD1. The germline gives CDR1 MDHEN, CDR2 SYDVKM. The V segment lost 5 bases and the J segment 6 bases; nucleotides outside the gene matches: 5. This CDR3 region has 14 residues.